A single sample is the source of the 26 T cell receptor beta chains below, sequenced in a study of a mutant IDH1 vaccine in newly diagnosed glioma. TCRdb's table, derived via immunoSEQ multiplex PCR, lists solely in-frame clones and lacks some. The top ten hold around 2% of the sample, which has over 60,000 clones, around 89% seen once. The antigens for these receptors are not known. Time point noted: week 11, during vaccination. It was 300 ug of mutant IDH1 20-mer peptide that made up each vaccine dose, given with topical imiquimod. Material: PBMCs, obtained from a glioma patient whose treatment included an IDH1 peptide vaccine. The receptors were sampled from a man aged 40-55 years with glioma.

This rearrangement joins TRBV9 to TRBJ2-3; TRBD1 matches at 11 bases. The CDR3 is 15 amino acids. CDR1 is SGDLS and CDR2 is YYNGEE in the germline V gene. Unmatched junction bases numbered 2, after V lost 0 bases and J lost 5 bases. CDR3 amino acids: CASSVGGQGVDTQYF. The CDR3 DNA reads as TGTGCCAGCAGCGTAGGGGGACAGGGGGTAGATACGCAGTATTTT.

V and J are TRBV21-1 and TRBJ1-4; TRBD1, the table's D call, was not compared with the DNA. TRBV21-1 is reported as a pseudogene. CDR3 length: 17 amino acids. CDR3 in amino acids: CASSKALRTDANEKLFF. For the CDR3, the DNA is TGTGCCAGCAGCAAAGCGCTAAGGACAGACGCTAATGAAAAACTGTTTTTT.

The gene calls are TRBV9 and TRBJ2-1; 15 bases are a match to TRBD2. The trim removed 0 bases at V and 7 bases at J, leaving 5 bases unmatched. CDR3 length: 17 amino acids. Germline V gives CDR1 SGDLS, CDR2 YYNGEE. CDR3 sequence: CASSVAGLAGGPNEQFF. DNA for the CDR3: TGTGCCAGCAGCGTAGCTGGACTAGCGGGAGGGCCAAATGAGCAGTTCTTC.

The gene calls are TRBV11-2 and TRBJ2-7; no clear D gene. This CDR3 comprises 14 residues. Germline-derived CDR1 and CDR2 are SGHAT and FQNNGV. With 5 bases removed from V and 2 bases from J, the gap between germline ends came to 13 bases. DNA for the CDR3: TGTGCCAGCAGCCACGTGGTCCCCGCCTACGAGCAGTACTTC. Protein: CASSHVVPAYEQYF. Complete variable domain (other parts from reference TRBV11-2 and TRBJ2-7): EAGVAQSPRYKIIEKRQSVAFWCNPISGHATLYWYQQILGQGPKLLIQFQNNGVVDDSQLPKDRFSAERLKGVDSTLKIQPAKLEDSAVYLCASSHVVPAYEQYFGPGTRLTVT.

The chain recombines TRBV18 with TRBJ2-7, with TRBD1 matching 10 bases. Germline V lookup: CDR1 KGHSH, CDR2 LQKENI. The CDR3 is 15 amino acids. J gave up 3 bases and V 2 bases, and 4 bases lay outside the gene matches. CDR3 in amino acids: CASSPGTGALYEQYF. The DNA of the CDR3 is TGTGCCAGCTCACCAGGGACAGGGGCGCTCTACGAGCAGTACTTC.

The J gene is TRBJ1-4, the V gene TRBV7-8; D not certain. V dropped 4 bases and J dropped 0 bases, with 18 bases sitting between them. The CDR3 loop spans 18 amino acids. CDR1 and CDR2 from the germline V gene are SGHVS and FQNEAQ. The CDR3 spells CASSSRLGPPATNEKLFF. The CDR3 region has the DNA TGTGCCAGCAGCTCGCGTTTAGGCCCGCCTGCAACTAATGAAAAACTGTTTTTT.

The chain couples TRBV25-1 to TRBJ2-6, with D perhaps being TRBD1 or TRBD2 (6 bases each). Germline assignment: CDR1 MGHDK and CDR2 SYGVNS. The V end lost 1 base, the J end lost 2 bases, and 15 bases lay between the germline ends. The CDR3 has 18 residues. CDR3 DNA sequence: TGTGCCAGCAGTGAATCACGGTCAGGGGAGGCTGGGGCCAACGTCCTGACTTTC. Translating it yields CASSESRSGEAGANVLTF.

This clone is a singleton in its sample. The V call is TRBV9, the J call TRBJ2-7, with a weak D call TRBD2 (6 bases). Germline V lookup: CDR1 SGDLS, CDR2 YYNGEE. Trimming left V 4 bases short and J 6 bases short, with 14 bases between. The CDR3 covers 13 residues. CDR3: CASSPGLTGEQYF. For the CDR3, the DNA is TGTGCCAGCAGCCCAGGACTAACCGGCGAGCAGTACTTC.

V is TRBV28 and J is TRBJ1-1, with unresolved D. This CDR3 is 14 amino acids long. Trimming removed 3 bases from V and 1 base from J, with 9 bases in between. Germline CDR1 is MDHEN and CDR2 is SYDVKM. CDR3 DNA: TGTGCCAGCAGTTTCCCTCTTCAGAACACTGAAGCTTTCTTT. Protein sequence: CASSFPLQNTEAFF.

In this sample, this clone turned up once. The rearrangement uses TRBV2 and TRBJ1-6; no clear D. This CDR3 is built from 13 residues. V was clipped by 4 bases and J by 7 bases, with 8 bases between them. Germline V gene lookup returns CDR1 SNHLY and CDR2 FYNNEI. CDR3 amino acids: CASSGVENSPLHF. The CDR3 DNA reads TGTGCCAGCAGTGGAGTGGAAAATTCACCCCTCCACTTT.

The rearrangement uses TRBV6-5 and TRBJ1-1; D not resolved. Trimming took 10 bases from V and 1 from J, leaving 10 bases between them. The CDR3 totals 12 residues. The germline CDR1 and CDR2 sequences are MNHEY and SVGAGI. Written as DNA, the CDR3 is TGTGCCACCTCCTCGGGGAACACTGAAGCTTTCTTT. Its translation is CATSSGNTEAFF.

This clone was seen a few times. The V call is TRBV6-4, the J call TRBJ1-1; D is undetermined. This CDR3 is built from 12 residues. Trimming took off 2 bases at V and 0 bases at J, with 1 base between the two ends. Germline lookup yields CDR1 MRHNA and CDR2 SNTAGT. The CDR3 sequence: CASSDMNTEAFF. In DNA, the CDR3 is TGTGCCAGCAGTGACATGAACACTGAAGCTTTCTTT.

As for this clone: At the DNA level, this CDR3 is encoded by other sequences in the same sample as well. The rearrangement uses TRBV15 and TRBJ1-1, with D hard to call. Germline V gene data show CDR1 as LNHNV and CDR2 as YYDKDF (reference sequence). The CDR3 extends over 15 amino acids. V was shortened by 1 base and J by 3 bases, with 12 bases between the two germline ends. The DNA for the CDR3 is TGTGCCACCAGCAGAGGAGAGGGTCTGGACACTGAAGCTTTCTTT. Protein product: CATSRGEGLDTEAFF.

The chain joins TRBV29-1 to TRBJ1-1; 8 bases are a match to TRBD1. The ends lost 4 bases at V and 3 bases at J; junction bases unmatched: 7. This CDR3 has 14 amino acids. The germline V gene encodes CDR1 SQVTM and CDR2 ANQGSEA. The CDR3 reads CSVGQGLRDTEAFF. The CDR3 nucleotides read TGCAGCGTTGGACAGGGGTTAAGGGACACTGAAGCTTTCTTT.

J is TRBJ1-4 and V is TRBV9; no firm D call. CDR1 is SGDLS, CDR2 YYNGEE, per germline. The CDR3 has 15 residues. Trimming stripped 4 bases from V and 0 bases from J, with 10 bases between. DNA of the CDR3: TGTGCCAGCAGCCTCCGAGCCTCAACTAATGAAAAACTGTTTTTT. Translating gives CASSLRASTNEKLFF.

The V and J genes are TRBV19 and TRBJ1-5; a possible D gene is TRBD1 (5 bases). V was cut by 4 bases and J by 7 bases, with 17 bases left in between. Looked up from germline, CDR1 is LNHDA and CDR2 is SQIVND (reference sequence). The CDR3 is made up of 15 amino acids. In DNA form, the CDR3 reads TGTGCCAGTAGTACCGGGGGTGGGTTCGGGCAGCCCCAGCATTTT. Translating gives CASSTGGGFGQPQHF. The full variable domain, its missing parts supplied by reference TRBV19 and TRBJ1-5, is DGGITQSPKYLFRKEGQNVTLSCEQNLNHDAMYWYRQDPGQGLRLIYYSQIVNDFQKGDIAEGYSVSREKKESFPLTVTSAQKNPTAFYLCASSTGGGFGQPQHFGDGTRLSIL.

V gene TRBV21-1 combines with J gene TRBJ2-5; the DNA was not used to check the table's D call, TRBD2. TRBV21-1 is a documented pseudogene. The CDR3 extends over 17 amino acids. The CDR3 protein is CASSKRDLLAGGPGENF. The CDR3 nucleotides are TGTGCCAGCAGCAAGAGGGACTTACTAGCGGGAGGGCCGGGGGAAAACTTC.

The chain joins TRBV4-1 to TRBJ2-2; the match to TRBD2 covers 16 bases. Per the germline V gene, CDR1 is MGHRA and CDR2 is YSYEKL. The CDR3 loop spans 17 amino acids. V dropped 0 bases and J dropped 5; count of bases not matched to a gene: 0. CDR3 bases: TGCGCCAGCAGCCAAGAGGGACTAGCGGGAGGGACCGGGGAGCTGTTTTTT. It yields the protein CASSQEGLAGGTGELFF.

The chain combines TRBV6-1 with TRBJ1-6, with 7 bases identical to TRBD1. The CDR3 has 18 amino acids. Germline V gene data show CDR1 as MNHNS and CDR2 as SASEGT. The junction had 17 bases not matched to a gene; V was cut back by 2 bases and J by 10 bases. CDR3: CASSESTKWQGVGSPLHF. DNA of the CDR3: TGTGCCAGCAGTGAAAGCACAAAGTGGCAGGGGGTAGGATCACCCCTCCACTTT.

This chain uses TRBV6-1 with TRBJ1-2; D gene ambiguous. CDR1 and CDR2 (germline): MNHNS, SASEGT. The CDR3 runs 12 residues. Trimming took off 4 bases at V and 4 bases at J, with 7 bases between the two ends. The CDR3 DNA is TGTGCCAGCAGTGTCCTGAGCTATGGCTACACCTTC. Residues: CASSVLSYGYTF.

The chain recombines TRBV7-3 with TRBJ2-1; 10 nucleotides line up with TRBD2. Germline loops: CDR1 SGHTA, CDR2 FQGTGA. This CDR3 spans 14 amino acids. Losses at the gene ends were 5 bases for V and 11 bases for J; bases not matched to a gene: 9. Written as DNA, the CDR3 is TGTGCCAGCAGCGCGGGACTAGCGAACTCGCAGCAGTTCTTC. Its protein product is CASSAGLANSQQFF.

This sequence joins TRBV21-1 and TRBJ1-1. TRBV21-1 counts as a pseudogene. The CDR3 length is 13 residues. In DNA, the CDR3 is TGTGCCAGCAGCAAAGTTCCGGGGGCTGGAGCTTTCTTT. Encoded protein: CASSKVPGAGAFF.

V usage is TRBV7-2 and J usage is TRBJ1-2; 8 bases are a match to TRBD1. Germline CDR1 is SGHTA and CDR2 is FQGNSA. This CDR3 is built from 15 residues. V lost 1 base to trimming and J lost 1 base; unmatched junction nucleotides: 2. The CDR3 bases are TGTGCCAGCAGCTTAGTACAGGGGGGTAACTATGGCTACACCTTC. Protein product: CASSLVQGGNYGYTF.

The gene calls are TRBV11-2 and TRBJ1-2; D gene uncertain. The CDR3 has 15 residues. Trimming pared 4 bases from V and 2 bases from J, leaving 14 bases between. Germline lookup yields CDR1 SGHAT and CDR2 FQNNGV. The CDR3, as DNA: TGTGCCAGCAGCTGGGATGGAGGCGGAAACTATGGCTACACCTTC. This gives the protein CASSWDGGGNYGYTF.

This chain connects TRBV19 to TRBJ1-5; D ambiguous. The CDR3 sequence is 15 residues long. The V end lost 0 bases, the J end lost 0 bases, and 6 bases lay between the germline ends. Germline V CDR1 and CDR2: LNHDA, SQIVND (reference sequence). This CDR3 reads CASSIEVVSNQPQHF. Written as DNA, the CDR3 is TGTGCCAGTAGTATAGAGGTCGTTAGCAATCAGCCCCAGCATTTT.

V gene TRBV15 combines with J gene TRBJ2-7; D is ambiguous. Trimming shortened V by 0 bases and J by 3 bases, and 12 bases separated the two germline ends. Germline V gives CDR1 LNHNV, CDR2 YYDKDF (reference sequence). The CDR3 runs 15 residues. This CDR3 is CATSRETGKDYEQYF. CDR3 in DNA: TGTGCCACCAGCAGAGAAACGGGCAAAGACTACGAGCAGTACTTC.